This T cell receptor (beta chain) was captured in a study of T cells in Graves' hyperthyroidism and ophthalmopathy. Across the study: Peripheral blood was collected at initial diagnosis, before any treatment.

Study-level results: Before onset, by a median of around 6.4 months, the model predicted ophthalmopathy. Among thyroid clonotypes expanded above 0.001, most also appeared in blood.

This clonotype has at least ten counts. What it recognizes is unknown. TCR beta CDR3 sequences were amplified from RNA transcripts. TCR CDR3 underwent first-round RT-PCR with the HTBI primer set. TCRdb processed the multiplex PCR reads anew with MiXCR; each CDR3 protein has one entry. The top ten clones hold almost 8% of a sample with hundreds of thousands of distinct CDR3 sequences, approximately 14% of them seen once. The CDR3 covers 16 residues. The V gene's germline CDR1 is SGHNT and CDR2 YENEEA. V was pared by 7 bases and J by 2 bases, with 19 bases between. The specimen sequenced was blood. The source is a woman under 30 with Graves' hyperthyroidism. The chain recombines TRBV11-3 with TRBJ2-3, with D tentatively TRBD1 (6 bases). The CDR3 nucleotides are TGTGCCAGCATCTCCCAGGGGAATCAAGTCACAGATACGCAGTATTTT. As protein: CASISQGNQVTDTQYF.